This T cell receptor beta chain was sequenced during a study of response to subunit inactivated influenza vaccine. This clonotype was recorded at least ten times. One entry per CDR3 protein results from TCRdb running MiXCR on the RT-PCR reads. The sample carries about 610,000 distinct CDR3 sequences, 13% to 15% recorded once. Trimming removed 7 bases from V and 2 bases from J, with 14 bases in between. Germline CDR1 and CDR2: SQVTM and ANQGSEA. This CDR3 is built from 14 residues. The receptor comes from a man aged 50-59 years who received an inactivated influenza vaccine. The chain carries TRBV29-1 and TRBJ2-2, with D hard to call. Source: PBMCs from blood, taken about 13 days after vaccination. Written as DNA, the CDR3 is TGCAGCGCGATTAAAGACTTAAACACCGGGGAGCTGTTTTTT. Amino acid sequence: CSAIKDLNTGELFF.